This T cell receptor beta chain was captured in a study of blood T cells in healthy people across ages. Turning to this clonotype: Its target is not known.

Overall study results and limits: Measured against age, TCR beta diversity per million T cells decreased in a roughly linear manner. Samples with more naive T cells showed higher observed beta diversity.

V was pared by 3 bases and J by 7 bases, with 16 bases of the junction left unmatched. This CDR3 comprises 17 residues. The germline V gene encodes CDR1 MNHEY and CDR2 SMNVEV (reference sequence). Together with a sample-barcoded 5' primer, a J-beta primer mix was included in a second PCR lasting about 7 to 12 cycles. TCRdb redid the calling of the 5' RACE reads with MiXCR, one entry per CDR3 protein. This sample has fewer than 800,000 distinct CDR3 sequences, with roughly 50% found just once. The sequence was collected from a woman aged 55 to 70 in good health. The genes are TRBV27 and TRBJ2-7; 9 nucleotides match TRBD2. The sequencing sample was made of blood. CDR3 DNA: TGTGCCAGCAGTTTGACTAGCGGTTCAACTTGGGGCAATGAGCAGTACTTC. It is translated as CASSLTSGSTWGNEQYF.